These 13 T cell receptor beta chains share one sample of origin, sequenced in a study of T cells after yellow fever vaccination. TCRdb re-called the 5' RACE reads through MiXCR, storing one row per CDR3 protein. Of around 590,000 distinct CDR3 sequences in the sample, around an eighth were seen once. Material: PBMCs, obtained on the day of the yellow fever booster vaccination. These TCRs come from a man in his thirties or forties who received the YFV17D yellow fever vaccine.

This clonotype has a handful of counts. An end of the junction does not agree with germline; a read error may underlie this. This rearrangement joins TRBV5-5 to TRBJ2-1; 7 nucleotides align to TRBD1. Germline-derived CDR1 and CDR2 are SGHKS and YYEKEE (reference sequence). CDR3 size: 11 residues. CDR3 coding DNA: TGTGCCAGCAGCGCACCGACAGGGTGGGTCTTC. It specifies CASSAPTGWVF.

In its sample, this clonotype was seen a few times. The chain joins TRBV5-5 to TRBJ2-3; D is undetermined. Deletions cut 0 bases from V and 0 bases from J, with 8 bases between. The germline gives CDR1 SGHKS, CDR2 YYEKEE (reference sequence). The CDR3 has 15 residues. The CDR3 coding sequence is TGTGCCAGCAGCTTGGAAGTCAGAAGCACAGATACGCAGTATTTT. It specifies CASSLEVRSTDTQYF.

The chain links TRBV28 to TRBJ1-2; 9 bases match TRBD1. Looked up from germline, CDR1 is MDHEN and CDR2 is SYDVKM. The CDR3 is 15 amino acids. J gave up 5 bases and V 4 bases, and 8 bases lay outside the gene matches. CDR3 protein: CASSSGTGRLYGYTF. The CDR3 region has the DNA TGTGCCAGCAGTTCGGGGACAGGGAGATTATATGGCTACACCTTC.

V is TRBV24-1 and J is TRBJ2-3; TRBD2 aligns across 9 bases. The CDR3 is 17 residues long. J lost 2 bases, V lost 2 bases, and 7 bases had no gene match. The germline CDR1 and CDR2 sequences are KGHDR and SFDVKD. The CDR3 sequence: CATSDSPSGVLTDTQYF. CDR3 nucleotides: TGTGCCACCAGTGATTCCCCTAGCGGGGTCCTCACAGATACGCAGTATTTT.

V and J are TRBV9 and TRBJ2-5, with 10 bases fitting TRBD2. The V segment lost 3 bases and the J segment 2 bases; nucleotides outside the gene matches: 4. The germline gives CDR1 SGDLS, CDR2 YYNGEE. There are 15 residues in the CDR3. CDR3 region: CASSASSGRQETQYF. CDR3 coding DNA: TGTGCCAGCAGCGCAAGTAGCGGGAGGCAAGAGACCCAGTACTTC.

This clonotype was counted only a few times. The J gene is TRBJ2-3, the V gene TRBV27; D is perhaps TRBD2 (5 bases). Trimming shortened V by 6 bases and J by 4 bases, and 11 bases separated the two germline ends. The CDR3 is 13 residues long. In germline, CDR1 is MNHEY, CDR2 SMNVEV (reference sequence). This CDR3 is CASSGEVADTQYF. The CDR3 bases are TGTGCCAGCAGCGGGGAAGTGGCAGATACGCAGTATTTT.

This clonotype was detected only a few times. DNA for the CDR3: TGTGCCAGCAGTTACTCGGGGACAGAGAACACCGGGGAGCTGTTTTTT. The encoded protein is CASSYSGTENTGELFF. The chain links TRBV6-5 to TRBJ2-2; 7 bases fit TRBD1. This CDR3 spans 16 amino acids. The trim removed 0 bases at V and 1 base at J, leaving 2 bases unmatched. The germline gives CDR1 MNHEY, CDR2 SVGAGI.

This clonotype came up a few times. The chain joins TRBV7-2 to TRBJ2-3; 9 nucleotides agree with TRBD1. Germline CDR1 reads SGHTA; CDR2 reads FQGNSA. CDR3 length equals 13 residues. The junction had 8 bases not matched to a gene; V was cut back by 5 bases and J by 11 bases. CDR3 residues: CASSPNTGGMQYF. CDR3 coding DNA: TGTGCCAGCAGCCCTAATACAGGGGGCATGCAGTATTTT. Full variable domain (outside the CDR3, taken from reference TRBV7-2 and TRBJ2-3): GAGVSQSPSNKVTEKGKDVELRCDPISGHTALYWYRQSLGQGLEFLIYFQGNSAPDKSGLPSDRFSAERTGGSVSTLTIQRTQQEDSAVYLCASSPNTGGMQYFGPGTRLTVL.

This clonotype was detected a few times. The chain employs TRBV7-2 and TRBJ1-5; D unresolved. The V end was cut by 2 bases, the J end by 1 base, with 12 bases between. CDR1 is SGHTA, CDR2 FQGNSA, per germline. The CDR3 is made up of 16 amino acids. In DNA, the CDR3 is TGTGCCAGCAGCTTAACTTCGACAAAGAGCAATCAGCCCCAGCATTTT. It encodes CASSLTSTKSNQPQHF.

This clonotype was observed a few times. V and J are TRBV7-2 and TRBJ2-3; D is unresolved. In germline, CDR1 is SGHTA, CDR2 FQGNSA. Deletions cut 3 bases from V and 0 bases from J, with 7 bases between. This CDR3 has 14 residues. CDR3: CASSFTTSTDTQYF. CDR3 sequence (DNA): TGTGCCAGCAGCTTTACTACTAGCACAGATACGCAGTATTTT.

This clonotype was seen only a few times. CDR3 DNA: TGCAGTGCTAGAGATTGGAATAGAGGACTTAATAATGAGCAGTTCTTC. Its protein product is CSARDWNRGLNNEQFF. The V and J genes are TRBV20-1 and TRBJ2-1; maybe TRBD2 (5 bases). Per the germline V gene, CDR1 is DFQATT and CDR2 is SNEGSKA (reference sequence). This CDR3 is built from 16 residues. The V and J ends lost 0 bases and 7 bases respectively, with 19 bases between them.

The chain couples TRBV6-1 to TRBJ2-3; D possibly uses TRBD1 or TRBD2 (5 bases each). Trimming left V 6 bases short and J 0 bases short, with 16 bases between. Germline CDR1 is MNHNS and CDR2 is SASEGT. The CDR3 spans 16 residues. The CDR3 loop is CASRDLRGASTDTQYF. DNA of the CDR3: TGTGCCAGCAGGGATTTGCGAGGGGCCAGCACAGATACGCAGTATTTT.

The chain uses TRBV7-8 and TRBJ1-5; D is ambiguous. The length of the CDR3 is 16 residues. CDR1 and CDR2 from the germline V gene are SGHVS and FQNEAQ. The V end was cut by 5 bases, the J end by 1 base, with 15 bases between. In DNA, the CDR3 is TGTGCCAGCAGCCCGACGCCGGGTTCGAGCAATCAGCCCCAGCATTTT. It encodes CASSPTPGSSNQPQHF.